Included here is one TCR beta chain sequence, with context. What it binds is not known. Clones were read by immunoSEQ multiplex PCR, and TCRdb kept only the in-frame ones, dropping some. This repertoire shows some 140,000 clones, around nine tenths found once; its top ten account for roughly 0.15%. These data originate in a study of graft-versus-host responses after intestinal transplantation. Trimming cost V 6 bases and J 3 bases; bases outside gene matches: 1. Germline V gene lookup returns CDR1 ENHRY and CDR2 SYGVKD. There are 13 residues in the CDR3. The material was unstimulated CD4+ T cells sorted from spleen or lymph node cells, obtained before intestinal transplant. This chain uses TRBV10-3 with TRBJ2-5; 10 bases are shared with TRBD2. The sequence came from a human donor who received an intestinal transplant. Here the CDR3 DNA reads TGTGCCATCAGAACTAGCGGGGAAGAGACCCAGTACTTC. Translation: CAIRTSGEETQYF.